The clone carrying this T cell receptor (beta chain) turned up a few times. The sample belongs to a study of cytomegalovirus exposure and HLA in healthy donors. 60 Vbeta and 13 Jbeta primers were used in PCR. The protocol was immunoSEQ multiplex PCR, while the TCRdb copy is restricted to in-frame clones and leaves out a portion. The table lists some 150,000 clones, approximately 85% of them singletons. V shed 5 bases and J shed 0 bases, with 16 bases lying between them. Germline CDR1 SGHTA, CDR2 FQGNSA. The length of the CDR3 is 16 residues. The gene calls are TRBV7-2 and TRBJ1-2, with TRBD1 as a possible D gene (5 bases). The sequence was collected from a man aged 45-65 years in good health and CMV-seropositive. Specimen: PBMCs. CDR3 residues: CASSPIFRATNYGYTF. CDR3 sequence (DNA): TGTGCCAGCAGCCCCATTTTCAGGGCCACTAACTATGGCTACACCTTC.